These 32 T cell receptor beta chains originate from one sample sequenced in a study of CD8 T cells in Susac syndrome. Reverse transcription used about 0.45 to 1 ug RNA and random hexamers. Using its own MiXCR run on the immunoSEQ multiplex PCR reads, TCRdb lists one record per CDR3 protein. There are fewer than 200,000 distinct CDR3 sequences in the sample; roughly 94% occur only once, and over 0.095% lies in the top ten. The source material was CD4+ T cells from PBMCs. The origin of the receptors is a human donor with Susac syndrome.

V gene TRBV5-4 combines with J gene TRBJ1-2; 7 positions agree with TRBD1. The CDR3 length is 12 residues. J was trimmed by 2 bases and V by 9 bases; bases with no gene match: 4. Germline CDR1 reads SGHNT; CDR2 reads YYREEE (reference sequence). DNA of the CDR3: TGTGCCAACCCGACAGGGAACTATGGCTACACCTTC. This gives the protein CANPTGNYGYTF.

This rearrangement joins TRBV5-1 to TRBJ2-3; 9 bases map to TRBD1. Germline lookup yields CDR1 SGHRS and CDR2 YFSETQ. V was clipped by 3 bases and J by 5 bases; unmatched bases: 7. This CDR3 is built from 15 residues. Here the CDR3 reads CASSSMGQGRDTQYF. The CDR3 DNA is TGCGCCAGCAGCTCGATGGGACAGGGAAGAGATACGCAGTATTTT.

Written as DNA, the CDR3 is TGTGCCAGCAGTGTGGGGAACAACAATGAGCAGTTCTTC. This codes for CASSVGNNNEQFF. The chain combines TRBV2 with TRBJ2-1, with no clear D. V was pared by 4 bases and J by 5 bases, with 9 bases between. This CDR3 has 13 amino acids. Germline V CDR1 and CDR2: SNHLY, FYNNEI.

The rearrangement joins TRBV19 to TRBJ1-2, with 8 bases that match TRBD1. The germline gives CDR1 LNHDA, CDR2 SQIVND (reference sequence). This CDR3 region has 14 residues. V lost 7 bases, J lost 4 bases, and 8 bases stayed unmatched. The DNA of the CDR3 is TGTGCCAGTACCCGGACAGGGCTCAGCTATGGCTACACCTTC. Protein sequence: CASTRTGLSYGYTF.

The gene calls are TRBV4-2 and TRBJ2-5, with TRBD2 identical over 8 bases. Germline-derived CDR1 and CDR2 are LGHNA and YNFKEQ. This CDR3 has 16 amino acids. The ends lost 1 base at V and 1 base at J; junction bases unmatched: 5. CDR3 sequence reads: CASSQAGSGAQETQYF. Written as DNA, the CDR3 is TGTGCCAGCAGCCAAGCGGGTAGCGGGGCCCAAGAGACCCAGTACTTC.

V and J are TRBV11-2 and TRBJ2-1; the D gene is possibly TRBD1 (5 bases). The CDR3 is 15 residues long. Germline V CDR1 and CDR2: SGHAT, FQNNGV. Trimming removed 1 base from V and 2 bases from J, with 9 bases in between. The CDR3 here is CASSLGRVAYNEQFF. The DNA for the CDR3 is TGTGCCAGCAGCTTAGGCAGGGTGGCCTACAATGAGCAGTTCTTC.

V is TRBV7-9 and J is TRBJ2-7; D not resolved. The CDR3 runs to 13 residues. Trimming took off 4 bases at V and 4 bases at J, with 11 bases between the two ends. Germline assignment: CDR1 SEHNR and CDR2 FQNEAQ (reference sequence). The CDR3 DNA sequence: TGTGCCAGCAGCTGGACCCTAGGGTACGAGCAGTACTTC. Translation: CASSWTLGYEQYF.

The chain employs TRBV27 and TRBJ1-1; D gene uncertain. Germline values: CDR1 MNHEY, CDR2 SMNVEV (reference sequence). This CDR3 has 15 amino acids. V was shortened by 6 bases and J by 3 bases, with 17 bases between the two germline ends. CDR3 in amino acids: CASSPRALVDTEAFF. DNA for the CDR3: TGTGCCAGCAGCCCCCGGGCCTTGGTAGACACTGAAGCTTTCTTT.

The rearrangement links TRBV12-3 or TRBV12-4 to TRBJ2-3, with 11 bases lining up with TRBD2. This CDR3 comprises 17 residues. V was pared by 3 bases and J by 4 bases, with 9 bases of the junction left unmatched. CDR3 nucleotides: TGTGCCAGCAGTTTCGGTAGCGGGGGGGCTCGTGCAGATACGCAGTATTTT. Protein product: CASSFGSGGARADTQYF.

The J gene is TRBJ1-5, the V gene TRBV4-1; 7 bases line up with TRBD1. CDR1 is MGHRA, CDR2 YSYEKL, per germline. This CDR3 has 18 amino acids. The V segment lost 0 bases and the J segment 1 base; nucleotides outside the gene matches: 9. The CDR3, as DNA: TGCGCCAGCAGCCAAGAAGGGCCAGGGGGAGGCAGCAATCAGCCCCAGCATTTT. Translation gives CASSQEGPGGGSNQPQHF.

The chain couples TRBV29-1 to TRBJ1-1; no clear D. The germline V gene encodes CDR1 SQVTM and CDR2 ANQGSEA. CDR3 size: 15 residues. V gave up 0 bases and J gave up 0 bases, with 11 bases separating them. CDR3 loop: CSVEDFGQMNTEAFF. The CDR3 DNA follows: TGCAGCGTTGAAGATTTCGGGCAGATGAACACTGAAGCTTTCTTT.

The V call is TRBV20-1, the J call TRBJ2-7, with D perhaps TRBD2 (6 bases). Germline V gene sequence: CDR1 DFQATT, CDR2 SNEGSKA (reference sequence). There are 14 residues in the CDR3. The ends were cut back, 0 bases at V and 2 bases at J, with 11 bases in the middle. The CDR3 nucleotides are TGCAGTGCTAGAGACAGGGCGGGAACCTACGAGCAGTACTTC. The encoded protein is CSARDRAGTYEQYF.

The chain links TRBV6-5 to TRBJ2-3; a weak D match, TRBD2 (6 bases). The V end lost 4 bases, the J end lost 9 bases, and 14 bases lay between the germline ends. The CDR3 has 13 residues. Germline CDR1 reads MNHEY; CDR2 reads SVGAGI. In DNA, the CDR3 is TGTGCCAGCAGTTTGGCGGGAACTCAGACGCAGTATTTT. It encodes CASSLAGTQTQYF.

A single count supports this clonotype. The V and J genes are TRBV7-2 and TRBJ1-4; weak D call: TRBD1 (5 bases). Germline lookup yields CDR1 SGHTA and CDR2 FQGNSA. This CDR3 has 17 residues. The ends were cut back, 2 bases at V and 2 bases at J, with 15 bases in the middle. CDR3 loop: CASSLTGGGGTNEKLFF. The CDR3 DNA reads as TGTGCCAGCAGCTTAACGGGCGGGGGAGGGACTAATGAAAAACTGTTTTTT.

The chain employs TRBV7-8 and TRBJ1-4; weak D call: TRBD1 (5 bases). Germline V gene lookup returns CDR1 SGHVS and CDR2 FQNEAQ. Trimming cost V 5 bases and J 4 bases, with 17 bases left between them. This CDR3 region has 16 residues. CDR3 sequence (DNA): TGTGCCAGCAGCCGTACAAGGGGCACGAGTAATGAAAAACTGTTTTTT. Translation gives CASSRTRGTSNEKLFF.

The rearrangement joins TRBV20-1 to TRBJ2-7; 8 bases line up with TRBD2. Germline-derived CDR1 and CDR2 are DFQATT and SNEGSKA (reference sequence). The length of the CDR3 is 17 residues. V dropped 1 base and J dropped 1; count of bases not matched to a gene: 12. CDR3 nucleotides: TGCAGTGCTAGAGGAATTTCTAGCGGGCAACGTTCCTACGAGCAGTACTTC. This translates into CSARGISSGQRSYEQYF.

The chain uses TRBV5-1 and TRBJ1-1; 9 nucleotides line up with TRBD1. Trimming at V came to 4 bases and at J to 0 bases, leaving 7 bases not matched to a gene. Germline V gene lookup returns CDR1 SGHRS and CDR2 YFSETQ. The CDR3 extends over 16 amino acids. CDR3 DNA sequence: TGCGCCAGCAGCGGAACGGGACAGGGCATGAACACTGAAGCTTTCTTT. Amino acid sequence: CASSGTGQGMNTEAFF.

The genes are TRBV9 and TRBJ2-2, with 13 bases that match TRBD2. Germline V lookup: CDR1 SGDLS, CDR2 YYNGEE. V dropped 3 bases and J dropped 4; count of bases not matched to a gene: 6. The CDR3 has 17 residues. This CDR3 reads CASSGGLAGVGTGELFF. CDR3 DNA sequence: TGTGCCAGCAGCGGAGGACTAGCGGGGGTGGGCACCGGGGAGCTGTTTTTT.

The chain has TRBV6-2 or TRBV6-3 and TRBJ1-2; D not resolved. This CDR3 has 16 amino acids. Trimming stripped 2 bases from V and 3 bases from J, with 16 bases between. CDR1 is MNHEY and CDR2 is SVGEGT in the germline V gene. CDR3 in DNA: TGTGCCAGCAGTTACCCTTTGGGCAGTGGGGACTATGGCTACACCTTC. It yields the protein CASSYPLGSGDYGYTF.

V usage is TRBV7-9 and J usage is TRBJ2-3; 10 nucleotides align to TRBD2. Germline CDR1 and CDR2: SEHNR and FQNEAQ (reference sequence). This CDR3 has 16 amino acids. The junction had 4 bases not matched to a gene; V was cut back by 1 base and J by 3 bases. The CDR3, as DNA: TGTGCCAGCAGCTTAGAACCGGGACTAGCGACAGATACGCAGTATTTT. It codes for CASSLEPGLATDTQYF.

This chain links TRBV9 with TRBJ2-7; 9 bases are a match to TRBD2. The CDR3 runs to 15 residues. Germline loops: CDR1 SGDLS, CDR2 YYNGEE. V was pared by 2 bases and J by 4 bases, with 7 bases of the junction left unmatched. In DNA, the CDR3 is TGTGCCAGCAGCGTCGTAGCGGGGGTGGAGTACGAGCAGTACTTC. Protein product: CASSVVAGVEYEQYF.

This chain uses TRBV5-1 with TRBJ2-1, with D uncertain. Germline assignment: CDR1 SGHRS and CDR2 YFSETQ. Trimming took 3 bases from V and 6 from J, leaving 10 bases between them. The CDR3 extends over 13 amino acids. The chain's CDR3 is CASSSRHSNEQFF. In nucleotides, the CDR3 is TGCGCCAGCAGCTCTCGACACAGCAATGAGCAGTTCTTC. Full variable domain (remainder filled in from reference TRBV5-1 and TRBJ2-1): KAGVTQTPRYLIKTRGQQVTLSCSPISGHRSVSWYQQTPGQGLQFLFEYFSETQRNKGNFPGRFSGRQFSNSRSEMNVSTLELGDSALYLCASSSRHSNEQFFGPGTRLTVL.

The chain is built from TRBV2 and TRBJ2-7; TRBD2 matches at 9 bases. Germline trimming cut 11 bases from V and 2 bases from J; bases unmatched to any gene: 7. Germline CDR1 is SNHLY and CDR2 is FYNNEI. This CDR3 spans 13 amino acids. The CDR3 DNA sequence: TGTGCCGGAAGCGGGGGGCCCACCTACGAGCAGTACTTC. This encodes CAGSGGPTYEQYF.

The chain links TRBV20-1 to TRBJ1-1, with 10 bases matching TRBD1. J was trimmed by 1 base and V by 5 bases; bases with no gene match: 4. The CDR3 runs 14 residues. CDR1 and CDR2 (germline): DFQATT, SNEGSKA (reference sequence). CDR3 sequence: CSAFGQGGNTEAFF. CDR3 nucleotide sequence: TGCAGTGCTTTCGGACAGGGGGGGAACACTGAAGCTTTCTTT.

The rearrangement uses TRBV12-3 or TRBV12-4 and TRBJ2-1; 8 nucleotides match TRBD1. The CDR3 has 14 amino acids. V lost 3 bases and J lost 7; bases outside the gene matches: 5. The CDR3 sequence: CASSLDRERNEQFF. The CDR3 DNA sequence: TGTGCCAGCAGTTTGGACAGGGAGAGGAATGAGCAGTTCTTC.

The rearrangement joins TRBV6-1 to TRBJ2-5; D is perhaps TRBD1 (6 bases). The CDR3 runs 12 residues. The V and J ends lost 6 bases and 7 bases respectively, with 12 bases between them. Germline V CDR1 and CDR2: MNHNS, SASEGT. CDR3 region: CASRWTEGTQYF. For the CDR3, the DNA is TGTGCCAGCAGGTGGACAGAAGGGACCCAGTACTTC.

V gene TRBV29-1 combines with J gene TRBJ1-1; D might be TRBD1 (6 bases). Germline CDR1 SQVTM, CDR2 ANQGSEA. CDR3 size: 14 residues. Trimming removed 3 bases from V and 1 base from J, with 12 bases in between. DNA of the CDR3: TGCAGCGTTGACATCGGAGGGGGGAACACTGAAGCTTTCTTT. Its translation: CSVDIGGGNTEAFF. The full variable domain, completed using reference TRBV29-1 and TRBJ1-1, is SAVISQKPSRDICQRGTSLTIQCQVDSQVTMMFWYRQQPGQSLTLIATANQGSEATYESGFVIDKFPISRPNLTFSTLTVSNMSPEDSSIYLCSVDIGGGNTEAFFGQGTRLTVV.

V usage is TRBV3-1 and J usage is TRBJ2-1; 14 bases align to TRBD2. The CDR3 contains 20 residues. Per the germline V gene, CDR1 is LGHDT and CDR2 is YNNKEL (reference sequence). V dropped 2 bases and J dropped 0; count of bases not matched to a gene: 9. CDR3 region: CASSQLGTSGGRSSYNEQFF. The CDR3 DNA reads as TGTGCCAGCAGCCAACTGGGGACTAGCGGGGGACGAAGCTCCTACAATGAGCAGTTCTTC.

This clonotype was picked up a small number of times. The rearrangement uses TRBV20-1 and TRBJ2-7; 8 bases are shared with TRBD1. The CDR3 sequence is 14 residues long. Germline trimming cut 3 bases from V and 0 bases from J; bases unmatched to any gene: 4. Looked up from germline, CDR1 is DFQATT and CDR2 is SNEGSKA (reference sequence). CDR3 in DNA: TGCAGTGCTAGCCGGGACAGGAGCTCCTACGAGCAGTACTTC. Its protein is CSASRDRSSYEQYF.

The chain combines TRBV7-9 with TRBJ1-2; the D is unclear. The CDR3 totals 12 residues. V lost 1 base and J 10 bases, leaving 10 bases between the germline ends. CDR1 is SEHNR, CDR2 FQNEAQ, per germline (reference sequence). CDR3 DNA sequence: TGTGCCAGCAGCTTAGTTGGGTCGGACTACACCTTC. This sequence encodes CASSLVGSDYTF.

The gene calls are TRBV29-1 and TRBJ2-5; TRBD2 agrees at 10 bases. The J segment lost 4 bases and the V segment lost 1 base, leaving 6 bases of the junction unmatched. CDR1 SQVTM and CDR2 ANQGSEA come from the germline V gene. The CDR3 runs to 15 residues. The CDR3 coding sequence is TGCAGCGTTGAAGGGCTAGCGGGGGTTGGAGAGACCCAGTACTTC. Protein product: CSVEGLAGVGETQYF. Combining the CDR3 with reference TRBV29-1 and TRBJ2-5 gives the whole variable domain SAVISQKPSRDICQRGTSLTIQCQVDSQVTMMFWYRQQPGQSLTLIATANQGSEATYESGFVIDKFPISRPNLTFSTLTVSNMSPEDSSIYLCSVEGLAGVGETQYFGPGTRLLVL.

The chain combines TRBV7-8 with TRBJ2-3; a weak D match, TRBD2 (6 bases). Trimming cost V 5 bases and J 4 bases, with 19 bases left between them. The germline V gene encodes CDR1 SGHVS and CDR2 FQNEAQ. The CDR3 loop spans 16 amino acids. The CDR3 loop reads CASSPLDGGGADTQYF. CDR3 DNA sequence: TGTGCCAGCAGCCCACTTGACGGGGGTGGCGCAGATACGCAGTATTTT.